This T cell receptor (beta chain) is drawn from a study of T cell changes during pregnancy in multiple sclerosis. Repertoires were generated with immunoSEQ multiplex PCR, while TCRdb's copy carries only in-frame clones and drops some. In the table there are roughly 80,000 clones, under 95% of which are singletons. This CDR3 contains 17 residues. Germline CDR1 and CDR2: SGHAT and FQNNGV. V lost 0 bases to trimming and J lost 6 bases; unmatched junction nucleotides: 8. The starting material was peripheral blood, obtained before pregnancy. The V call is TRBV11-2, the J call TRBJ2-1; 10 bases line up with TRBD2. The sequence was obtained from a female donor with multiple sclerosis, enrolled in a pregnancy study. CDR3: CASSLESWLAGANEQFF. CDR3 nucleotide sequence: TGTGCCAGCAGCTTAGAGAGTTGGCTAGCGGGAGCCAATGAGCAGTTCTTC.